This TCR beta chain stems from a study of blood T cell repertoires in COVID-19. About the study: Acute and convalescent COVID-19 samples came from the United States, Italy and Spain. Nucleic acid was either cDNA or gDNA, and it came from T cells, B-cell-depleted T cells, or PBMCs.

Authors' data handling: Amplifying reference gene primers gave estimates of nucleated cell counts. The assay was immunoSEQ multiplex PCR, and TCRdb's table has in-frame clones only and misses some. From that table come the V and J calls and clone size; the DNA was used to work out D and trimming. There are approximately 260,000 clones in the sample; approximately 80% occur only once, and approximately 9.4% lies in the top ten. The table lists this clone with a few counts. The TCR was taken from a woman of 80 years or more with acute or convalescent COVID-19. The sequencing sample was made of peripheral blood.

Here the CDR3 reads CASSNPTGVAFF. In nucleotides, the CDR3 is TGTGCCAGCAGCAACCCGACCGGGGTAGCTTTCTTT. V and J are TRBV21-1 and TRBJ1-1. TRBV21-1 is a documented pseudogene. This CDR3 has 12 residues.